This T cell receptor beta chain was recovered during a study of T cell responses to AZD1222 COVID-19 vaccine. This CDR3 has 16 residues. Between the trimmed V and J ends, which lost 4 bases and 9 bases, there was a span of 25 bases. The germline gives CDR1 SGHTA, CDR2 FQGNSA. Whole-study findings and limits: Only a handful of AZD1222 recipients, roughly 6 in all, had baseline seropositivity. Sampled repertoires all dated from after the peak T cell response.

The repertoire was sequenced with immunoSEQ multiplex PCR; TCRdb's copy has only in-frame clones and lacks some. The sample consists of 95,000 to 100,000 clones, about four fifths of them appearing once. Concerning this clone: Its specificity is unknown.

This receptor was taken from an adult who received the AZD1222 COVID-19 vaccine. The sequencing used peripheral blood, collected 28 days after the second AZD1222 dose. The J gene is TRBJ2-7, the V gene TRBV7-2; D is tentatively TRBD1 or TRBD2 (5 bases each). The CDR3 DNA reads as TGTGCCAGCAGCTACAGCACCGGGACCGCCGTATCCGGGCAGTACTTC. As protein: CASSYSTGTAVSGQYF.